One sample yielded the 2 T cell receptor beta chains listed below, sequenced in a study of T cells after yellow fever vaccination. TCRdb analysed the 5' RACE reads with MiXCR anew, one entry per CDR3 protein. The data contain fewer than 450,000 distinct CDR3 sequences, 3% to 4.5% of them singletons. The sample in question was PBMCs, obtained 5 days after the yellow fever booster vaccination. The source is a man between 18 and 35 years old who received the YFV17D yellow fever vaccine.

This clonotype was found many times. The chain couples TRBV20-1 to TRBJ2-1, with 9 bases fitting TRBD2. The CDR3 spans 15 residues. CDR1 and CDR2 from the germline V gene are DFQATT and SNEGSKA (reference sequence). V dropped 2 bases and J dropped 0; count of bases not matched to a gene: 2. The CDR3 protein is CSARSTSGSYNEQFF. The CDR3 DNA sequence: TGCAGTGCTAGATCGACTAGCGGCTCCTACAATGAGCAGTTCTTC.

CDR3 in DNA: TGTGCCAGCAGCCAAGAGTGGTATGGAGGAAACACCATATATTTT. Translating gives CASSQEWYGGNTIYF. The V and J genes are TRBV4-2 and TRBJ1-3; D call uncertain. Germline V lookup: CDR1 LGHNA, CDR2 YNFKEQ. V was shortened by 0 bases and J by 4 bases, with 10 bases between the two germline ends. The CDR3 covers 15 residues.